This T cell receptor (beta chain) emerged from a study of blood T cell repertoires in COVID-19. As originally analysed: Researchers report that nucleated cell counts were estimated from reference gene primer amplification. Sequenced by immunoSEQ multiplex PCR; TCRdb stores in-frame clones only, minus some. That table supplies the V and J calls and clone size; D and trimming were determined from the DNA. The table shows approximately 59,000 clones, with 81% occurring only once. Enrollment of patients from Seattle took place during active infection, with longitudinal follow-up. There are 15 residues in the CDR3.

This clonotype was sampled from a man between 60 and 75 years old with COVID-19, enrolled during active disease. Sequencing used peripheral blood. The chain carries TRBV21-1 and TRBJ2-7; the table's D call TRBD2 went unverified against the DNA. TRBV21-1 is described as a pseudogene. Here the CDR3 reads CASSFIRGSFSEQYF. CDR3 sequence (DNA): TGTGCCAGCAGCTTTATCCGGGGTTCGTTTAGTGAGCAGTACTTC.